This TCR beta chain was obtained from a study of blood T cell repertoires in COVID-19. Study overall: Samples taken during acute and convalescent COVID-19 were collected in the United States, Italy and Spain. T cells, B-cell-depleted T cells, or PBMCs supplied cDNA or gDNA.

In the original processing: Counts of nucleated cells, estimated from reference gene primer amplification, were obtained. Produced via immunoSEQ multiplex PCR; TCRdb's table is partial and in-frame only. D and trimming come from the DNA, and the V and J calls and clone size come from that table. The table has tens of thousands of clones, roughly 88% seen once. From germline, CDR1 is GTSNPN and CDR2 SVGIG (reference sequence). This CDR3 comprises 13 residues. Trimming removed 4 bases from V and 5 bases from J, with 14 bases in between. This chain connects TRBV30 to TRBJ2-5, with TRBD2 as a possible D gene (5 bases). The clonotype was recovered from a man in his fifties or sixties with acute or convalescent COVID-19. The sample was peripheral blood. Here the CDR3 reads CAWNGGRWETQYF. The CDR3 nucleotides read TGTGCCTGGAATGGAGGCAGGTGGGAGACCCAGTACTTC. The entire variable domain, with the rest obtained from reference TRBV30 and TRBJ2-5, is as follows: SQTIHQWPATLVQPVGSPLSLECTVEGTSNPNLYWYRQAAGRGLQLLFYSVGIGQISSEVPQNLSASRPQDRQFILSSKKLLLSDSGFYLCAWNGGRWETQYFGPGTRLLVL.